This TCR beta chain was identified in a study of brain metastases from non-small cell lung cancer. General study results and limits: Paired brain metastases and primary tumors largely shared TCR repertoires. T-cell clones appeared expanded in approximately 64% of brain metastases relative to matched primary tumors. Brain metastases had lower T-cell infiltration than primary tumors.

On this clone: What it recognizes is unknown.

Some clones are missing from TCRdb's copy, which holds only in-frame ones; the method was immunoSEQ multiplex PCR. Found here are about 690 clones, 90% to 95% of them singletons; the top ten hold 4% to 4.5%. The CDR3 runs 19 residues. V is TRBV21-1 and J is TRBJ2-7; the table's D call, TRBD2, has no DNA check behind it. TRBV21-1 is assigned pseudogene status. The TCR comes from a donor aged 40 or over with non-small cell lung cancer. Sequencing input: tissue from a brain metastasis. This chain's CDR3 is CASSKAETSGPQTSYEQYF. The CDR3 DNA follows: TGTGCCAGCAGCAAAGCCGAGACTAGCGGACCGCAAACATCCTACGAGCAGTACTTC.